The subject of this entry is one TCR beta chain. Deep TCR-beta sequencing used DNA from uncultured naive and memory CD4+ T cells. Using immunoSEQ multiplex PCR, the repertoire was profiled, and TCRdb retains in-frame clones only, with some absent. The sample records 60,000 or so clones, 94% being singletons. This sample was taken from a study of CD4 T cells in relation to SARS-CoV-2 and coronaviruses. The CDR3 extends over 14 amino acids. Before the COVID-19 pandemic, during about 2011-2019, CD4+ T cells were taken from unexposed donors. Sample: naive CD4+ T cells from PBMCs. This sample's subset: naive CD4+ T cells isolated by negative enrichment. The sequence was collected from a human donor in good health. V is TRBV21-1 and J is TRBJ1-2. TRBV21-1 is tagged as a pseudogene. The CDR3 nucleotides are TGTGCCAGCAGCGAACGACCGATCCTCTATGGCTACACCTTC. Translation: CASSERPILYGYTF.